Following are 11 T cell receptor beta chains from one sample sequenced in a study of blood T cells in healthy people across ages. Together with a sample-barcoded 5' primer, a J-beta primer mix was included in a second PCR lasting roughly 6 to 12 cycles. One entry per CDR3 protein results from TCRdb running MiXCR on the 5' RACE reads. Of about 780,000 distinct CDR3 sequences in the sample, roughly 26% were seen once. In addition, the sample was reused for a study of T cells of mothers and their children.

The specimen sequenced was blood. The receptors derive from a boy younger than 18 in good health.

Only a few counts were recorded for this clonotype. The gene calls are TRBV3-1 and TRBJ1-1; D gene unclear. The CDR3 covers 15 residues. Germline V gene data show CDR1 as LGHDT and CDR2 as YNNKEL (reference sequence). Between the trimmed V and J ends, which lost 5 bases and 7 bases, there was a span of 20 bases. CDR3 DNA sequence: TGTGCCAGCAGCGAAAACGGAGGAGGGAACTTTGAAGCTTTCTTT. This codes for CASSENGGGNFEAFF. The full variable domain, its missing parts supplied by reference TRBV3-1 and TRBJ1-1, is DTAVSQTPKYLVTQMGNDKSIKCEQNLGHDTMYWYKQDSKKFLKIMFSYNNKELIINETVPNRFSPKSPDKAHLNLHINSLELGDSAVYFCASSENGGGNFEAFFGQGTRLTVV.

The CDR3 coding sequence is TGTGCCAGCAGCGTAGCGCCGGGGGGAGGGATGCAAACCCAGTACTTC. It codes for CASSVAPGGGMQTQYF. The V gene is TRBV9, the J gene TRBJ2-5; 7 bases align to TRBD2. CDR1 SGDLS and CDR2 YYNGEE come from the germline V gene. This CDR3 has 16 residues. V lost 0 bases and J lost 8; bases outside the gene matches: 13.

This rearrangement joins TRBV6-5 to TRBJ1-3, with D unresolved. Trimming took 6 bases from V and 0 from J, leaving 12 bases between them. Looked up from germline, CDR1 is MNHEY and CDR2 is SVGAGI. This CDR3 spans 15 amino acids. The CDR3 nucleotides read TGTGCCAGCAGGCGGACTCAGAGCTCTGGAAACACCATATATTTT. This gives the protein CASRRTQSSGNTIYF.

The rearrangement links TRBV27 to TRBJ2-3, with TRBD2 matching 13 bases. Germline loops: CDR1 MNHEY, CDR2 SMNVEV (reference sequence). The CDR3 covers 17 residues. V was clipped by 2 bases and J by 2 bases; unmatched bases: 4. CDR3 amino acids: CASSLPGTSGNTDTQYF. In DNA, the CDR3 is TGTGCCAGCAGTTTACCTGGGACTAGCGGGAACACAGATACGCAGTATTTT.

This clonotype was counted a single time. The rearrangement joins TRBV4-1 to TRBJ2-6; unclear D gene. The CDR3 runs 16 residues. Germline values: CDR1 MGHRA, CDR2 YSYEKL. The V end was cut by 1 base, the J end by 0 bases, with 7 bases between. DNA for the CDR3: TGCGCCAGCAGCCAAGGACACCGCTCTGGGGCCAACGTCCTGACTTTC. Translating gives CASSQGHRSGANVLTF.

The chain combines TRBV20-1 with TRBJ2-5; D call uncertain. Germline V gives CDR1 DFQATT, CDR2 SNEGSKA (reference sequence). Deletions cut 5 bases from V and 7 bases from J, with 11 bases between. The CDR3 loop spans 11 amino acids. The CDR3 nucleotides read TGCAGTGCTGTGGACCTCGGGACCCAGTACTTC. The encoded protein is CSAVDLGTQYF.

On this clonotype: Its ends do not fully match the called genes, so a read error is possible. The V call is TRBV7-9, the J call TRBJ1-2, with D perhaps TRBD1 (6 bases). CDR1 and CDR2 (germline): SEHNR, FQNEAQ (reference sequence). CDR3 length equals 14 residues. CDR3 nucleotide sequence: TGTGCCAGCAGCTTAGCCGACAGGATCTATGGCCACACCTTC. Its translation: CASSLADRIYGHTF.

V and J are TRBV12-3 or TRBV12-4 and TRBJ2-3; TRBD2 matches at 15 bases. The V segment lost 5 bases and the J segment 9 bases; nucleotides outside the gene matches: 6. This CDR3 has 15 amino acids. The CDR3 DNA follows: TGTGCCAGCAGTCCTGGGACTAGCGGGGGGAGGACGCAGTATTTT. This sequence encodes CASSPGTSGGRTQYF.

CDR3 loop: CASIWDTPYKVDEQFF. In nucleotides, the CDR3 is TGTGCCAGCATATGGGACACTCCCTACAAGGTGGATGAGCAGTTCTTC. V is TRBV28 and J is TRBJ2-1, with D possibly TRBD1 on 6 matching bases. Between the trimmed V and J ends, which lost 7 bases and 8 bases, there was a span of 24 bases. The CDR3 covers 16 residues. CDR1 and CDR2 from the germline V gene are MDHEN and SYDVKM.

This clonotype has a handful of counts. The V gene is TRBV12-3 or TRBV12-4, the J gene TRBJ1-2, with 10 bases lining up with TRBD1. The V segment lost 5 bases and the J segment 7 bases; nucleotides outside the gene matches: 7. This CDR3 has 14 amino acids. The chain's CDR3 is CASSDRGQFGGYTF. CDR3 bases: TGTGCCAGCAGTGACAGGGGGCAGTTTGGTGGCTACACCTTC.

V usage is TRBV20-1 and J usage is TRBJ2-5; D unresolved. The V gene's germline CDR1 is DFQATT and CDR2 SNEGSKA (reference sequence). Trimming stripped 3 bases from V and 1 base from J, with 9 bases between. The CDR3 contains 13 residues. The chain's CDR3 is CSASSAFQETQYF. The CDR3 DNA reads TGCAGTGCTAGTTCGGCATTCCAAGAGACCCAGTACTTC.